This T cell receptor (beta chain) was obtained from a study of T cell responses to AZD1222 COVID-19 vaccine. The CDR3 is 15 amino acids. Data came from immunoSEQ multiplex PCR; TCRdb stores just in-frame clones and leaves some out. This table holds 150,000 to 200,000 clones, around 90% found once. This sample comprised peripheral blood, obtained 28 days after the second dose of the MenACWY control vaccine. V and J are TRBV21-1 and TRBJ1-1. TRBV21-1 is deemed a pseudogene. This TCR was recovered from an adult who received the MenACWY meningococcal vaccine as a control. CDR3 nucleotides: TGTGCCAGCAGCAAAGACGCCCTCATGAACACTGAAGCTTTCTTT. It is translated as CASSKDALMNTEAFF.